The 5 T cell receptor beta chains below were found in one sample sequenced in a study of T cells in Graves' hyperthyroidism and ophthalmopathy. Amplification yielded TCR beta CDR3 regions, with RNA transcripts as the source. An initial round of RT-PCR targeting the TCR CDR3 relied on the HTBI primer set. MiXCR, applied by TCRdb to the multiplex PCR reads, yields one record per CDR3 protein. This table holds roughly 600,000 distinct CDR3 sequences, 14% found once. Sequenced: blood. Source of these receptors: a woman aged 45 to 65 with Graves' ophthalmopathy.

This clonotype was seen ten or more times. This sequence joins TRBV7-2 and TRBJ2-7, with TRBD2 matching 7 bases. This CDR3 has 14 amino acids. Germline CDR1 is SGHTA and CDR2 is FQGNSA. V shed 7 bases, J shed 7 bases, and the junction held 13 bases outside the gene matches. The CDR3 DNA follows: TGTGCCAGCACCTCCGCGGGGAGGGCCGGGGAGCAGTACTTC. Protein product: CASTSAGRAGEQYF.

This clonotype has ten or more counts. V gene TRBV3-1 combines with J gene TRBJ2-3; 8 positions agree with TRBD2. The junction had 16 bases not matched to a gene; V was cut back by 7 bases and J by 4 bases. Germline CDR1 is LGHDT and CDR2 is YNNKEL (reference sequence). This CDR3 region has 17 residues. CDR3 loop: CASMGKESGRSPDTQYF. The CDR3 coding sequence is TGTGCCAGCATGGGGAAGGAGAGCGGGAGATCCCCAGATACGCAGTATTTT.

This sequence joins TRBV15 and TRBJ2-3; 10 nucleotides agree with TRBD2. V gave up 1 base and J gave up 2 bases; unmatched junction bases: 3. This CDR3 has 16 residues. The V gene's germline CDR1 is LNHNV and CDR2 YYDKDF (reference sequence). CDR3 in amino acids: CATSRGTSGTTDTQYF. The CDR3 DNA follows: TGTGCCACCAGCAGAGGGACTAGCGGAACCACAGATACGCAGTATTTT.

This clonotype was observed at least ten times. V gene TRBV12-5 combines with J gene TRBJ1-5, with TRBD1 identical over 8 bases. This CDR3 is 15 amino acids long. V was pared by 7 bases and J by 5 bases, with 10 bases of the junction left unmatched. From germline, CDR1 is LGHNT and CDR2 FRNRAP. The CDR3 DNA sequence: TGTGCTAGTGCCCAAGGACAGGGAAAGGATCAGCCCCAGCATTTT. Its protein product is CASAQGQGKDQPQHF.

This clonotype was detected ten times or more. In nucleotides, the CDR3 is TGTGCCAGCAGCTTTCTGGCTAGCGGGAGGTGGACAGATACGCAGTATTTT. This codes for CASSFLASGRWTDTQYF. The chain employs TRBV7-3 and TRBJ2-3, with 11 bases aligning to TRBD2. The CDR3 covers 17 residues. Trimming removed 3 bases from V and 3 bases from J; junction bases left unmatched: 8. The germline CDR1 and CDR2 sequences are SGHTA and FQGTGA. The full variable domain, rest sourced from reference TRBV7-3 and TRBJ2-3, is GAGVSQTPSNKVTEKGKYVELRCDPISGHTALYWYRQSLGQGPEFLIYFQGTGAADDSGLPNDRFFAVRPEGSVSTLKIQRTERGDSAVYLCASSFLASGRWTDTQYFGPGTRLTVL.